These T cell receptor beta chains were read from a single sample in a study of control samples from healthy donors and cancer patients. TCRdb's copy holds only in-frame clones and misses some; the assay was immunoSEQ multiplex PCR. There are around 82,000 clones in the sample; around 91% occur only once, and 7.2% lies in the top ten. Sequencing was performed on blood. Receptors were obtained from a man over 45 in good health. CDR3s include the opening cysteine and the closing phenylalanine or tryptophan. D genes are given only for firm matches. Size is omitted from some rows. Given values are once, few, many or a class for expanded clones.

V gene	clone size	CDR3 length	J gene	D gene	CDR3 protein	CDR3 DNA
TRBV11-3	.	14	TRBJ1-4	.	CASSLEVTRGKLFF	TGTGCCAGCAGCTTAGAAGTCACGCGGGGAAAACTGTTTTTT
TRBV27	.	15	TRBJ2-7	.	CASRDYSSGNYEQYF	TGTGCCAGCAGAGACTATTCGTCTGGAAACTACGAGCAGTACTTC
TRBV6-1	.	15	TRBJ1-5	.	CASSEQGRGGQPQHF	TGTGCCAGCAGTGAACAGGGCAGGGGAGGTCAGCCCCAGCATTTT
TRBV21-1	.	20	TRBJ1-6	.	CASSKLSPRRVSSYNSPLHF	TGTGCCAGCAGCAAACTTTCCCCTCGACGGGTGAGCTCCTATAATTCACCCCTCCACTTT
TRBV5-5	.	14	TRBJ2-7	TRBD1	CASSFGTGGSEQYF	TGTGCCAGCAGCTTCGGGACAGGGGGCTCCGAGCAGTACTTC
TRBV25-1	.	14	TRBJ2-7	.	CASSEWGRSYEQYF	TGTGCCAGCAGTGAATGGGGCAGGTCCTACGAGCAGTACTTC
TRBV3-1/TRBV3-2	.	13	TRBJ1-4	.	CASSQPGGRKLFF	TGTGCCAGCAGCCAACCGGGGGGGAGGAAACTGTTTTTT
TRBV6-2/TRBV6-3	.	14	TRBJ2-1	TRBD2	CASSNLAAGNEQFF	TGTGCCAGCAGCAACCTAGCGGCTGGTAATGAGCAGTTCTTC
TRBV24-1	few	14	TRBJ2-7	.	CATSDAGVNYEQYF	TGTGCCACCAGTGATGCAGGGGTAAACTACGAGCAGTACTTC
TRBV6-2/TRBV6-3	.	14	TRBJ2-7	.	CASSLPKLTGEQYF	TGTGCCAGCAGCCTGCCAAAGTTAACCGGCGAGCAGTACTTC
TRBV7-6	.	15	TRBJ2-7	.	CASSQDPMFSNEQYF	TGTGCCAGCAGCCAGGACCCGATGTTCAGCAACGAGCAGTACTTC
TRBV29-1	.	11	TRBJ1-2	TRBD1	CSVVTGDGYTF	TGCAGCGTTGTTACAGGGGATGGCTACACCTTC
TRBV5-1	.	14	TRBJ2-3	TRBD2	CASSGGLAGDTQYF	TGCGCCAGCAGCGGGGGACTAGCGGGGGATACGCAGTATTTT
TRBV7-9	.	14	TRBJ1-5	.	CASSRKGGNQPQHF	TGTGCCAGCAGCCGAAAGGGGGGAAATCAGCCCCAGCATTTT
TRBV4-1	once	16	TRBJ2-4	.	CASSQDRYAIMDIQYF	TGCGCCAGCAGCCAAGATAGGTATGCAATTATGGACATTCAGTACTTC
TRBV4-3	.	18	TRBJ2-5	.	CASSQDAYVGPTKETQYF	TGCGCCAGCAGCCAAGATGCGTATGTCGGACCGACGAAAGAGACCCAGTACTTC
TRBV12-5	.	15	TRBJ1-1	.	CASVARTALEAEAFF	TGTGCTAGTGTTGCCCGGACAGCCCTGGAGGCTGAAGCTTTCTTT
TRBV7-9	.	14	TRBJ2-5	TRBD1	CASSDRAREETQYF	TGTGCCAGCAGCGACAGGGCGCGAGAAGAGACCCAGTACTTC
TRBV11-2	.	14	TRBJ1-4	.	CASRVTTTNEKLFF	TGTGCCAGCAGAGTAACAACAACTAATGAAAAACTGTTTTTT
TRBV5-8	.	13	TRBJ1-2	.	CASRRDTSYGYTF	TGTGCCAGCAGGAGGGACACCTCCTATGGCTACACCTTC
TRBV19	.	14	TRBJ2-7	.	CASRGGGAFNEQYF	TGTGCCAGTAGGGGAGGAGGGGCATTTAACGAGCAGTACTTC
TRBV5-6	.	15	TRBJ1-2	.	CASSVLRDVDYGYTF	TGTGCCAGCAGCGTCCTCCGAGACGTGGACTATGGCTACACCTTC
TRBV18	few	15	TRBJ1-2	.	CASSPITGITDGYTF	TGTGCCAGCTCACCTATTACAGGGATCACTGATGGCTACACCTTC
TRBV6-5	.	15	TRBJ2-2	TRBD1	CASSPRQGYTGELFF	TGTGCCAGCAGTCCACGACAGGGATACACCGGGGAGCTGTTTTTT
TRBV7-2	.	18	TRBJ2-1	.	CASILRGGDYSSYNEQFF	TGTGCCAGCATTCTGAGGGGGGGGGATTATAGCTCCTACAATGAGCAGTTCTTC
TRBV7-3	.	13	TRBJ1-6	.	CASSLSPNSPLHF	TGTGCCAGCAGCTTATCCCCAAATTCACCCCTCCACTTT
TRBV11-2	few	14	TRBJ1-5	.	CASSPHGGGQPQHF	TGTGCCAGCAGCCCCCACGGAGGGGGTCAGCCCCAGCATTTT
TRBV5-6	.	12	TRBJ1-2	.	CASSPYSHGYTF	TGTGCCAGCAGCCCCTATTCGCATGGCTACACCTTC
TRBV3-1/TRBV3-2	.	15	TRBJ2-5	.	CASSLPGALGETQYF	TGTGCCAGCAGCCTGCCAGGGGCGCTGGGTGAGACCCAGTACTTC
TRBV6-6	.	16	TRBJ1-6	.	CASSYTPPQGWSPLHF	TGTGCCAGCAGTTACACGCCGCCTCAGGGTTGGTCACCCCTCCACTTT
TRBV24-1	.	16	TRBJ2-2	TRBD2	CATSDPSGDITGELFF	TGTGCCACCAGTGACCCTAGCGGGGACATCACCGGGGAGCTGTTTTTT
TRBV4-3	.	15	TRBJ1-5	.	CASSQDWTAVQPQHF	TGCGCCAGCAGCCAAGATTGGACTGCCGTCCAGCCCCAGCATTTT
TRBV6-5	once	15	TRBJ1-4	TRBD1	CASSTLGQENEKLFF	TGTGCCAGCAGTACTTTGGGACAGGAGAATGAAAAACTGTTTTTT
TRBV3-1/TRBV3-2	.	14	TRBJ2-7	TRBD1	CASSQYRGTYEQYF	TGTGCCAGCAGCCAATACAGGGGGACTTACGAGCAGTACTTC
TRBV9	.	16	TRBJ1-4	.	CASSPQTGATNEKLFF	TGTGCCAGCAGCCCCCAAACCGGGGCAACTAATGAAAAACTGTTTTTT
TRBV18	.	12	TRBJ1-3	.	CASSPGSDTIYF	TGTGCCAGCTCACCCGGCTCAGACACCATATATTTT
TRBV29-1	.	13	TRBJ1-1	.	CSVEGGARTEAFF	TGCAGCGTTGAAGGGGGAGCCCGGACTGAAGCTTTCTTT
TRBV7-9	.	15	TRBJ1-2	.	CASTLRSGPTVGYTF	TGTGCCAGCACCCTGAGGTCGGGGCCCACAGTCGGCTACACCTTC
TRBV12-3/TRBV12-4	.	12	TRBJ1-2	.	CASGGGGGGYTF	TGTGCCAGCGGCGGCGGGGGAGGTGGCTACACCTTC
TRBV30	once	11	TRBJ2-5	.	CAWSVEETQYF	TGTGCCTGGAGTGTAGAGGAGACCCAGTACTTC
TRBV4-3	.	18	TRBJ2-1	TRBD1	CASSQDWADRAGYNEQFF	TGCGCCAGCAGCCAAGATTGGGCGGACAGGGCAGGGTACAATGAGCAGTTCTTC
TRBV6-1	.	18	TRBJ1-2	.	CASSADGGRVGSSYGYTF	TGTGCCAGCAGTGCTGACGGAGGCAGGGTCGGAAGTAGCTATGGCTACACCTTC
TRBV9	.	13	TRBJ1-2	.	CASSVSRGVGYTF	TGTGCCAGCAGCGTATCTCGTGGGGTTGGCTACACCTTC
TRBV7-9	.	11	TRBJ2-7	.	CASSTGGEQYF	TGTGCCAGCAGCACCGGAGGCGAGCAGTACTTC
TRBV5-1	.	17	TRBJ2-7	.	CASTPLRANAGLGEQYF	TGCGCCAGCACCCCACTGAGGGCAAACGCTGGACTCGGCGAGCAGTACTTC
TRBV12-5	.	15	TRBJ2-1	TRBD2	CASGLSGGLYNEQFF	TGTGCTAGTGGTTTATCGGGGGGGCTTTACAATGAGCAGTTCTTC
TRBV15	.	16	TRBJ2-7	.	CATSRGGGGDFYEQYF	TGTGCCACCAGCAGGGGAGGGGGGGGTGATTTCTACGAGCAGTACTTC
TRBV6-6	.	15	TRBJ2-1	.	CASSYEASSYNEQFF	TGTGCCAGCAGTTATGAGGCCAGCTCCTACAATGAGCAGTTCTTC
TRBV21-1	.	12	TRBJ2-7	.	CAPGKAAGEQYF	TGTGCCCCAGGGAAGGCAGCCGGCGAGCAGTACTTC
TRBV19	.	15	TRBJ1-1	TRBD1	CASSNGQGSNTEAFF	TGTGCCAGTAGTAACGGACAGGGATCGAACACTGAAGCTTTCTTT
TRBV19	.	18	TRBJ1-2	.	CASTHSRDPRSVNYGYTF	TGTGCCAGTACCCATTCTCGGGACCCGCGGTCGGTTAACTATGGCTACACCTTC
TRBV13	few	14	TRBJ1-6	TRBD1	CASSPPQGDSPLHF	TGTGCCAGCAGCCCTCCCCAGGGGGATTCACCCCTCCACTTT
TRBV12-3/TRBV12-4	.	13	TRBJ1-1	.	CASSLQMNTEAFF	TGTGCCAGCAGTTTACAGATGAACACTGAAGCTTTCTTT
TRBV2	.	10	TRBJ2-5	.	CASSWETQYF	TGTGCCAGCTCTTGGGAGACCCAGTACTTC
TRBV6-6	.	14	TRBJ1-4	.	CASSYYDSGEKLFF	TGTGCCAGCAGTTATTACGATTCAGGGGAAAAACTGTTTTTT
TRBV7-9	.	16	TRBJ2-5	.	CASSSHDRQVWETQYF	TGTGCCAGCAGCTCCCACGACAGGCAAGTGTGGGAGACCCAGTACTTC
TRBV7-9	.	13	TRBJ1-5	.	CASSLKGNQPQHF	TGTGCCAGCAGCTTAAAGGGCAATCAGCCCCAGCATTTT
TRBV2	.	10	TRBJ1-2	.	CASSYYGYTF	TGTGCCAGCAGTTACTATGGCTACACCTTC